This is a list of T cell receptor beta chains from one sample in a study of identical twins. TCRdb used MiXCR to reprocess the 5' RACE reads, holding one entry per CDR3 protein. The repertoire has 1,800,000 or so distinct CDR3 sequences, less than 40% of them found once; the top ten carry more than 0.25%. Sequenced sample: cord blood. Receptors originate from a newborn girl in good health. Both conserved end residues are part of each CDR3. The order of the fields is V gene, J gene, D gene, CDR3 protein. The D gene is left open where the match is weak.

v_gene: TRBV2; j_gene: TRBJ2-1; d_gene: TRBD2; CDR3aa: CASTRLAEYNEQFF
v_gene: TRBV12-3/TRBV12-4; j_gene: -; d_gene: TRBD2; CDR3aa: CASTSGTRAETQYF
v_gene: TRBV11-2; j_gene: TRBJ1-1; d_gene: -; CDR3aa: CASSLTSAVNTEAFF
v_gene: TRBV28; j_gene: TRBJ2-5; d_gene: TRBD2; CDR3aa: CASSLLSGTMGETQYF
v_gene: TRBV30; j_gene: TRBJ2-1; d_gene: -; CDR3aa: CAWGDEHNEQFF
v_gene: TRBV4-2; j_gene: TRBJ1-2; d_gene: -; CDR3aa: CASSQDLTGLYGYTF
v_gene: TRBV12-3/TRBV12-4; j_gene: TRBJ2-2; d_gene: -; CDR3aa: CASSQRGGGQRNTGELFF
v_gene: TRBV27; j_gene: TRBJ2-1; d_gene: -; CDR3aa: CASSLSVSLSNNEQFF
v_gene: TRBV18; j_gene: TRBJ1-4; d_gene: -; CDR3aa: CASTAGRVANEKLFF
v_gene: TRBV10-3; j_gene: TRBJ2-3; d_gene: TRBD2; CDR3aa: CAISEGLAGRASTDTQYF
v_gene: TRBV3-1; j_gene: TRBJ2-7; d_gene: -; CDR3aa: CASSQVIRVSEQYF
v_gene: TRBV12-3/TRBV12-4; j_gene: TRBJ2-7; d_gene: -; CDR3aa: CASSLGRRLGLGSYEQYF
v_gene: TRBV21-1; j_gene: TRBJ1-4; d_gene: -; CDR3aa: CAREEGGVREKLFF
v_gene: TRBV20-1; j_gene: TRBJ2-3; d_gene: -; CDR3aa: CSARRPGLTPDTQYF
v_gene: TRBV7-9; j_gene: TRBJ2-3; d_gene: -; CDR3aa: CLSSADSKQYF
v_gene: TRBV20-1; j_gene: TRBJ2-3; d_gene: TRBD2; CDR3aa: CSAEGTSGFTRSTDTQYF
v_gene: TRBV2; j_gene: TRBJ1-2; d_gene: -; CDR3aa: CASSEPSANYGYTF
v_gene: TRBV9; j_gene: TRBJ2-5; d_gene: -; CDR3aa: CASSPQLAHPEQYF
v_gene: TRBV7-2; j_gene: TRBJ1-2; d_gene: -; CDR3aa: CASSLGPKIGYTF
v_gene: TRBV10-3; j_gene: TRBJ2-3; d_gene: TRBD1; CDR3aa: CAISESTRGPDTQYF
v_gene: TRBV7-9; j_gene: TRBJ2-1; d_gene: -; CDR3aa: CASRIGPIERNEQFF
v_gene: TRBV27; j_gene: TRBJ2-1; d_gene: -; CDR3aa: CASSTLPLASLNNEQFF
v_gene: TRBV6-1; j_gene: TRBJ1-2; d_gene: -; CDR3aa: CASSEAPQGTYGYTF
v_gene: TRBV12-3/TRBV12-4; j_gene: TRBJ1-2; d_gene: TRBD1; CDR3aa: CASSLVTWTGNYGYTF
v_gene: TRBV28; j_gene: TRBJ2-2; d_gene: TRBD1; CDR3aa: CASSLWETGATGELFF
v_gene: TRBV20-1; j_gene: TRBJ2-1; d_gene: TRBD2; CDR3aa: CSAMPRREFLHHEQFF
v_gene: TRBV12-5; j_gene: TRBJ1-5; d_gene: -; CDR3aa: CASGLGSQPQHF
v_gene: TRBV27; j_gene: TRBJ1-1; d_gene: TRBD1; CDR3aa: CASRKTGPEAFF
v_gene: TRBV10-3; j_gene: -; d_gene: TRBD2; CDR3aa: CAITSGGPIYEQYF
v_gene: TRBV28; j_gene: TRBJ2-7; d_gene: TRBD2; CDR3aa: CASSTSGKRGEQYF
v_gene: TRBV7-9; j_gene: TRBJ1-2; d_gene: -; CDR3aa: CASSLATRGAGYTF
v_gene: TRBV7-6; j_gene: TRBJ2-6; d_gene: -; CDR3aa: CASSLGETSGANVLTF
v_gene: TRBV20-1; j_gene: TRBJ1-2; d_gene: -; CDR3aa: CSAHPAYTF
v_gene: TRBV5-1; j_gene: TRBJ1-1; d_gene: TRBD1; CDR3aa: CASSTQGARNTEAFF
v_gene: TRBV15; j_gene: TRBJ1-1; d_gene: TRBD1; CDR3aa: CATSIDRGNTEAFF
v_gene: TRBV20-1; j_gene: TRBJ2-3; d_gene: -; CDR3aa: CSASGVWGTDTQYF
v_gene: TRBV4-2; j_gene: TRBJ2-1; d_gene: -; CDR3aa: CASSQESAGPYNEQFF
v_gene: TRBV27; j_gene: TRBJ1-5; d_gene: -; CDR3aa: CASSLSGRINQPQHF
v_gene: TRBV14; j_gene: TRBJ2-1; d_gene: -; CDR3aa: CASSQDSQFYNEQFF
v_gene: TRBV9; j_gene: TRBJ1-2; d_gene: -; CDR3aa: CASSEYFRDKDGYTF
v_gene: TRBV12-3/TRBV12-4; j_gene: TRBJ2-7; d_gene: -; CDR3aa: CASSFLESYEQYF
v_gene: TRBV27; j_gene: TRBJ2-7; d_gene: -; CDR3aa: CASSFQGPYEQYF
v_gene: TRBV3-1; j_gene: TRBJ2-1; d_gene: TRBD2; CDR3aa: CASSQPWGTSGGGYNEQFF
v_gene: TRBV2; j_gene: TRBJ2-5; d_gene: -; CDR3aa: CASSLLRYQETQYF
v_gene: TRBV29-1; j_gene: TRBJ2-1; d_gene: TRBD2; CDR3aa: CSVEPTSGHYNEQFF
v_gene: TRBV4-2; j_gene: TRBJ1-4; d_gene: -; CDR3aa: CASSQVVVGSEKLFF
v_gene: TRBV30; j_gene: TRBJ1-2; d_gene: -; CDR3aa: CAWSGRGFGYTF
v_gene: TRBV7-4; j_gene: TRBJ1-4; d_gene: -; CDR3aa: CASNSCGEKLFF
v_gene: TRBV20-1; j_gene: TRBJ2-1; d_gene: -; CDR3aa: CSARGTGTPLYNEQFF
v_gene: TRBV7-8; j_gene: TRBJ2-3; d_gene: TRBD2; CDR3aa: CASSLDPAGSSISLTDTQYF
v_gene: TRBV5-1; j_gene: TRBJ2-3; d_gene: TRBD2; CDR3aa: CASSLGGTRASTDTQYF
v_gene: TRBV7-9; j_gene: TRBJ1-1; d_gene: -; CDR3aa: CASSLALREMNTEAFF
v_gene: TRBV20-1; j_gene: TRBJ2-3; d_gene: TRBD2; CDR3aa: CSAPAGGYTDTQYF